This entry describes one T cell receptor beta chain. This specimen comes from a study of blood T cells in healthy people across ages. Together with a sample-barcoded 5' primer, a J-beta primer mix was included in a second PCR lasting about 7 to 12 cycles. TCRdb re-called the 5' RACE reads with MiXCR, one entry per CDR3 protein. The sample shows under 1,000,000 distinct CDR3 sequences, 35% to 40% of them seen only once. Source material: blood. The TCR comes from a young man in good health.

CDR3 DNA sequence: TGTGCCAGCAGCCGGACAGACATGAACACTGAAGCTTTCTTT. Translation gives CASSRTDMNTEAFF. The chain recombines TRBV13 with TRBJ1-1; perhaps TRBD1 as D (6 bases). Per the germline V gene, CDR1 is PRHDT and CDR2 is FYEKMQ (reference sequence). The CDR3 spans 14 residues. V was clipped by 5 bases and J by 0 bases, with 10 bases between them.